This TCR beta chain was captured in a study of beta chain features in type 1 diabetes. Findings of the study overall: The influence of HLA type on TCRB rearrangement stayed undetermined. VDJ junctions sequenced from type 1 diabetes patients showed fewer insertions and more deletions. Within each of all four CD4+ subsets, Type 1 diabetes patients had TCRB CDR3s that were moderately but significantly shorter.

The V gene lost 6 bases and the J gene lost 3 bases, with 14 bases spanning the gap. Germline-derived CDR1 and CDR2 are SEHNR and FQNEAQ (reference sequence). There are 14 residues in the CDR3. A sort by CD45RO/CCR7/CD25/CD127/CD95/CD27 yielded CD4+ naive, central memory, regulatory and stem cell-like memory cells. Sorted cells reached over 95% purity in every population. The authors reverse transcribed all of the isolated RNA, so sequencing captured expressed TCRB transcripts. The method was immunoSEQ multiplex PCR; TCRdb's version includes in-frame clones alone and lacks a portion of them. The sample lists about 700,000 clones, under 15% seen once, with less than 0.025% in the top ten. On this clone itself: Its target is unknown.

The chain recombines TRBV7-9 with TRBJ1-1; no clear D gene. The sequence was collected from a man aged 18 to 30 with type 1 diabetes. The sample taken for sequencing was naive CD4+ T cells from blood. CDR3 coding DNA: TGTGCCAGCAGTTCCCTCGGGGTTGACACTGAAGCTTTCTTT. Translating it yields CASSSLGVDTEAFF.